This section outlines one TCR beta chain sequence together with its context. The data belong to a study of blood T cell repertoires in COVID-19. CDR3 length equals 16 residues. V was shortened by 4 bases and J by 3 bases, with 13 bases between the two germline ends. CDR1 and CDR2 from the germline V gene are MGHDK and SYGVNS. In the authors' methods: Amplification with reference gene primers provided the estimates of nucleated cell counts. The method was immunoSEQ multiplex PCR; TCRdb's version includes in-frame clones alone and lacks a portion of them. That table supplies the V and J calls and clone size; D and trimming were determined from the DNA. The sample has about 260,000 clones; 83% are singletons.

The chain employs TRBV25-1 and TRBJ1-6; TRBD1 might be the D (5 bases). This receptor was identified in a woman in her fifties or sixties who had recovered from COVID-19. The sample comprised peripheral blood. CDR3 in amino acids: CASSGSTGFYNSPLHF. CDR3 sequence (DNA): TGTGCCAGCAGTGGGAGCACAGGATTCTATAATTCACCCCTCCACTTT.